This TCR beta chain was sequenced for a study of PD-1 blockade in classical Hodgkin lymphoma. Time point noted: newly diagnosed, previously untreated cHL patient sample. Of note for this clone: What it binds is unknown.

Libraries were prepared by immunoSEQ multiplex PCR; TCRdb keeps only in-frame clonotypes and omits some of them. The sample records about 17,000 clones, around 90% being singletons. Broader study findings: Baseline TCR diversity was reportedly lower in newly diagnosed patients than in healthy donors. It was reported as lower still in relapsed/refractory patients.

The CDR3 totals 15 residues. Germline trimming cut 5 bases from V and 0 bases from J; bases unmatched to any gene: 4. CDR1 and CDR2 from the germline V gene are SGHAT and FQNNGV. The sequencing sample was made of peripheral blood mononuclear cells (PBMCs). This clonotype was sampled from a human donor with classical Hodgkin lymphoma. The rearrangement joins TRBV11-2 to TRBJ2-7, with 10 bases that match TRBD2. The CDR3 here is CASSPLAGDSYEQYF. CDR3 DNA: TGTGCCAGCAGCCCCCTAGCGGGAGACTCCTACGAGCAGTACTTC.